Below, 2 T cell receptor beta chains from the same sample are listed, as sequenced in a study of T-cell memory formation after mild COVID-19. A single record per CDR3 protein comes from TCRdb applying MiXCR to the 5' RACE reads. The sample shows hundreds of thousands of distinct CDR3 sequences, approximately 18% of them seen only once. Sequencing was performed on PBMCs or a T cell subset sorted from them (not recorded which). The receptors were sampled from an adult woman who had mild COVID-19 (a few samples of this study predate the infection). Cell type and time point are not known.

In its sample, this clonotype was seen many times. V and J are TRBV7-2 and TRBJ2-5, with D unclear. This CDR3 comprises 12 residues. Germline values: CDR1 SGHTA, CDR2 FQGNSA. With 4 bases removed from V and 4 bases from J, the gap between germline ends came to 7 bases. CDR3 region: CASSSRLETQYF. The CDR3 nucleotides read TGTGCCAGCAGCTCCCGTTTAGAGACCCAGTACTTC.

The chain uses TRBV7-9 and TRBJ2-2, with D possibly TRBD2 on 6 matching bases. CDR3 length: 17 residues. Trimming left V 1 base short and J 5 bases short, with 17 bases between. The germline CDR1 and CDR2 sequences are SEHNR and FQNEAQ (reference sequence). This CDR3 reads CASSLGFTGLTTGELFF. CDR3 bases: TGTGCCAGCAGCTTAGGTTTTACGGGACTCACTACCGGGGAGCTGTTTTTT. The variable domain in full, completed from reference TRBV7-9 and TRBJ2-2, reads DTGVSQNPRHKITKRGQNVTFRCDPISEHNRLYWYRQTLGQGPEFLTYFQNEAQLEKSRLLSDRFSAERPKGSFSTLEIQRTEQGDSAMYLCASSLGFTGLTTGELFFGEGSRLTVL.